Here is one T cell receptor (beta chain) with its context. Antigen: not known. The isolated RNA, all of it, was reverse transcribed, so expressed TCRB transcripts were what got sequenced. Using immunoSEQ multiplex PCR, the repertoire was profiled, and TCRdb retains in-frame clones only, with some absent. The sample records just over 600,000 clones, about a sixth being singletons. The source of the sample is a study of beta chain features in type 1 diabetes. Study as a whole: Age and gender were similar between patients and healthy donors, as were cell yields. Researchers looked at over 100,000,000 sorted cells across all samples. Overall study findings and caveats: cDNA-based reads could over-represent cells with high TCR expression.

Losses at the gene ends were 1 base for V and 3 bases for J; bases not matched to a gene: 9. The CDR3 is made up of 18 amino acids. The V gene's germline CDR1 is LNHDA and CDR2 SQIVND (reference sequence). Input material: naive CD4+ T cells from blood. This chain links TRBV19 with TRBJ2-1, with 10 bases matching TRBD2. This sequence originates from a young man in good health. The CDR3: CASSIGGGSSGSYNEQFF. The DNA for the CDR3 is TGTGCCAGTAGTATAGGCGGGGGTTCTAGCGGGAGCTACAATGAGCAGTTCTTC.